The present entry profiles one T cell receptor (beta chain) with its context. The CDR3 has 13 residues. Germline CDR1 MNHEY, CDR2 SMNVEV (reference sequence). The J segment lost 9 bases and the V segment lost 5 bases, leaving 4 bases of the junction unmatched. The source of the sample is a study of shared clonotypes between healthy human individuals. This table comes from immunoSEQ multiplex PCR, and its TCRdb copy is limited to in-frame clones, with some not included. This table holds approximately 2.4 million clones, approximately 95% found once. This TCR derives from a man aged 18 to 30 in good health. Material for sequencing was naive CD4+ T cells sorted from blood. Subset specified: CD45RA+ positively selected. The chain uses TRBV27 and TRBJ1-6; 7 bases map to TRBD1. The CDR3 nucleotides are TGTGCCAGCAGTGACAGGGCGGGTTCACCCCTCCACTTT. It yields the protein CASSDRAGSPLHF.